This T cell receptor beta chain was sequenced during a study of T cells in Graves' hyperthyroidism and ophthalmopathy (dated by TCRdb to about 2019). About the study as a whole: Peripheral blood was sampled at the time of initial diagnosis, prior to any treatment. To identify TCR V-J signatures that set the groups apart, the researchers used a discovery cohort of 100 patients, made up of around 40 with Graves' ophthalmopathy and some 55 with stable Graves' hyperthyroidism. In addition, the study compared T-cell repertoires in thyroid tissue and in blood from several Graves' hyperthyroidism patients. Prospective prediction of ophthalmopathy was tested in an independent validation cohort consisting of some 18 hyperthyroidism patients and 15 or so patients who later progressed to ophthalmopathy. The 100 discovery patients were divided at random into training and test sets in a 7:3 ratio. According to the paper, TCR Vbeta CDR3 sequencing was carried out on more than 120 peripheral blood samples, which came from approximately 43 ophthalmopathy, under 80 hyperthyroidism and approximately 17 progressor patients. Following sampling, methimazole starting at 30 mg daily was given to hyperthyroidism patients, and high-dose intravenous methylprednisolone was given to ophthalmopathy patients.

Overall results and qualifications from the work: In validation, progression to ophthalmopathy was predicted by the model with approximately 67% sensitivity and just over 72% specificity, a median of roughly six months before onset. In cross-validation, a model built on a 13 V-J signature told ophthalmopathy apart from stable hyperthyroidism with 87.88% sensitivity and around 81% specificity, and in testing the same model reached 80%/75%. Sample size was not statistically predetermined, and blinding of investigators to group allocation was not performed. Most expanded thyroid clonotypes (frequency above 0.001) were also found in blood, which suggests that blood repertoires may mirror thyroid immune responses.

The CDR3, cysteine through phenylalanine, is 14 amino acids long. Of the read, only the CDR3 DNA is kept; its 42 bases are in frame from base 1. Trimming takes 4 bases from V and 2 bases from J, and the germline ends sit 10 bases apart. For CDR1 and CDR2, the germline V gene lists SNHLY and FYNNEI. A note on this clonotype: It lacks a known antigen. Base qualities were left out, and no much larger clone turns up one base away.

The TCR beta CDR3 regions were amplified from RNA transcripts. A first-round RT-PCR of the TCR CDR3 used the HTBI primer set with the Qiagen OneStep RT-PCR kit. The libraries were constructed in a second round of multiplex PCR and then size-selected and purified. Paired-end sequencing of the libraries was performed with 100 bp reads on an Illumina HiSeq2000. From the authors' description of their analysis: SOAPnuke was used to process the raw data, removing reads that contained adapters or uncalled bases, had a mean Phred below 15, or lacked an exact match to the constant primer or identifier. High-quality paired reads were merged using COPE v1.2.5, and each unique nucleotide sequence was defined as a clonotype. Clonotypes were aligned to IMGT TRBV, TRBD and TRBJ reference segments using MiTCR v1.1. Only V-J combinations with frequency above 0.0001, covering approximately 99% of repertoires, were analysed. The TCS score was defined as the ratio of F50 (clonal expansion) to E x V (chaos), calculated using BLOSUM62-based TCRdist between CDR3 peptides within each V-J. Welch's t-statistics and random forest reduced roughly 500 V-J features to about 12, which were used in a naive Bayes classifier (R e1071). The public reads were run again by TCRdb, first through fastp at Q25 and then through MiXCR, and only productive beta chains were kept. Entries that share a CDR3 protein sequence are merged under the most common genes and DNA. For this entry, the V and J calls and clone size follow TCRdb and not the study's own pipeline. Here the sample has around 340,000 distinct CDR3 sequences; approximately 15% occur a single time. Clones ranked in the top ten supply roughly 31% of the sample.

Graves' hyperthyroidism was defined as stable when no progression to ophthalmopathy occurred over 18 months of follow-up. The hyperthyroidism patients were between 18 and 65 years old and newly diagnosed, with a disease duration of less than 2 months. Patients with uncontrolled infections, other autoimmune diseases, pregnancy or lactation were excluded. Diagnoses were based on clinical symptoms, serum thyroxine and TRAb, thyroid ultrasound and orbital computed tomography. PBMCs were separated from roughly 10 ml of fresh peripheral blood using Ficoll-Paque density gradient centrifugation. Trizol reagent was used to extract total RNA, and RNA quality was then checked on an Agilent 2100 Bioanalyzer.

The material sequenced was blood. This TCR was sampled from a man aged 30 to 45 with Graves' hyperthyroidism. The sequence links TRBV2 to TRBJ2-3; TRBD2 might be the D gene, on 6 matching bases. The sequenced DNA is TGTGCCAGCAGTGGGTCGGGAGCCACAGATACGCAGTATTTT. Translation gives CASSGSGATDTQYF.